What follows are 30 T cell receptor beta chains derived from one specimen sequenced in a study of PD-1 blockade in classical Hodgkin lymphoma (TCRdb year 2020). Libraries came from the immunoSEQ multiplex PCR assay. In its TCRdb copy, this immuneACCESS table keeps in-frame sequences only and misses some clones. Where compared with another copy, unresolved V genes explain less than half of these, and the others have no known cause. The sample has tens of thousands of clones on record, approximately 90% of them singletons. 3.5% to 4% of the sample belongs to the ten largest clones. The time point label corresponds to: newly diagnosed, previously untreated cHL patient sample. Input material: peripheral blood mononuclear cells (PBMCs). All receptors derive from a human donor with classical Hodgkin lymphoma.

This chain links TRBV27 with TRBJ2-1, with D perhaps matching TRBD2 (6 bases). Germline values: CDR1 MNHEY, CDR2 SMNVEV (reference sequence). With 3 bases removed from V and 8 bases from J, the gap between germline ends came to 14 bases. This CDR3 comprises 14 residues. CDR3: CASSFWTTIDEQFF. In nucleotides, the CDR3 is TGTGCCAGCAGTTTTTGGACTACCATCGATGAGCAGTTCTTC.

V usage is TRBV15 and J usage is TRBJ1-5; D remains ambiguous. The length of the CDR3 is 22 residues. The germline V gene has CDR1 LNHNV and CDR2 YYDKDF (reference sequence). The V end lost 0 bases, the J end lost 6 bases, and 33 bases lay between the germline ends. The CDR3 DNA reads TGTGCCACCAGCAGAGATCGAGTGATCCGACCCCCGAAATTGGGAGGTGGTCAGCCCCAGCATTTT. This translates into CATSRDRVIRPPKLGGGQPQHF.

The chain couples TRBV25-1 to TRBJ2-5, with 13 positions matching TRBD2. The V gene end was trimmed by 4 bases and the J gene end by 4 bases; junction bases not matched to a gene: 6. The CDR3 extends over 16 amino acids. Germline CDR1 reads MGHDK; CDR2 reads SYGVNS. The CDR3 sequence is CASSGTSGRALETQYF. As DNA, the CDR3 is TGTGCCAGCAGTGGAACTAGCGGGAGGGCCCTAGAGACCCAGTACTTC.

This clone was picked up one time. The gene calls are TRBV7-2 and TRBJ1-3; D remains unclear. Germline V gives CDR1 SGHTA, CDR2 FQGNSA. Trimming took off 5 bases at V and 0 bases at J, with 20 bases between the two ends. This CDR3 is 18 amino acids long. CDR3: CASSPRRTAGFSGNTIYF. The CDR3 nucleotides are TGTGCCAGCAGCCCCCGGCGCACGGCGGGGTTCTCTGGAAACACCATATATTTT.

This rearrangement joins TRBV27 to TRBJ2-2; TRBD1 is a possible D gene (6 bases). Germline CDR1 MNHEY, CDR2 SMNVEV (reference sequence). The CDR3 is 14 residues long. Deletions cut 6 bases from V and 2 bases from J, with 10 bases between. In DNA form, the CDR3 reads TGTGCCAGCAGCGCAGGGGCCAACACCGGGGAGCTGTTTTTT. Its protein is CASSAGANTGELFF.

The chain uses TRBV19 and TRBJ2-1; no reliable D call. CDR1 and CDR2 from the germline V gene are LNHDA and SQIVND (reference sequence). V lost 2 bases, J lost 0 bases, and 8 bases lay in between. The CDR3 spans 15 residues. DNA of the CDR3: TGTGCCAGTAGTATAACAGAGAGCTCCTACAATGAGCAGTTCTTC. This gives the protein CASSITESSYNEQFF.

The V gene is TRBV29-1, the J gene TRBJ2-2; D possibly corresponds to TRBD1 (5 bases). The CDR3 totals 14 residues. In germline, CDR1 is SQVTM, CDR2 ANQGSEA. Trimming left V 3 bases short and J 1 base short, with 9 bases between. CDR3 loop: CSVEARVNTGELFF. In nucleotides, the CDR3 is TGCAGCGTTGAGGCCAGGGTGAACACCGGGGAGCTGTTTTTT.

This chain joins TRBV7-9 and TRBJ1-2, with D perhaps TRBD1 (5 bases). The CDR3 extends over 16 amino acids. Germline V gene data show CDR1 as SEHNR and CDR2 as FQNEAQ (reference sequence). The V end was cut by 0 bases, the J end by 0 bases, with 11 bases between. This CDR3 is CASSLAVTAPNYGYTF. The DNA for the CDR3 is TGTGCCAGCAGCTTAGCGGTGACAGCCCCTAACTATGGCTACACCTTC.

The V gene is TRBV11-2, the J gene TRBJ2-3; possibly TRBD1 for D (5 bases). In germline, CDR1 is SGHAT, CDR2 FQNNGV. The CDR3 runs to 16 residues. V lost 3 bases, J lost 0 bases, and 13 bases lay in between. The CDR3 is CASSFMTAPSTDTQYF. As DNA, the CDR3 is TGTGCCAGCAGCTTTATGACAGCTCCTAGCACAGATACGCAGTATTTT.

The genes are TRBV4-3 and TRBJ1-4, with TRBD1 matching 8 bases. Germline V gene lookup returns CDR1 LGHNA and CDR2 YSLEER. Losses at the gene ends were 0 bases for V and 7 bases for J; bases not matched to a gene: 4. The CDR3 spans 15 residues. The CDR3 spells CASSQEARGLEKLFF. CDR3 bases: TGCGCCAGCAGCCAAGAAGCCAGGGGGCTTGAAAAACTGTTTTTT.

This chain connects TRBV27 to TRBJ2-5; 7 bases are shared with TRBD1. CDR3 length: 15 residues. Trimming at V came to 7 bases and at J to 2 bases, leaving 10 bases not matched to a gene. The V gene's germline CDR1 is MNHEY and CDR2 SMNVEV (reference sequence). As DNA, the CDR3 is TGTGCCAGCAAAACACAGGGGTGGAATCAAGAGACCCAGTACTTC. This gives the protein CASKTQGWNQETQYF.

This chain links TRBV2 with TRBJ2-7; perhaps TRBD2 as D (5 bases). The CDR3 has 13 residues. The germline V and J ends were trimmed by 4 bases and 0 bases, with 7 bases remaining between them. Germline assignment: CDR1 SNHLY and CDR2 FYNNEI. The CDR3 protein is CASSVGSSYEQYF. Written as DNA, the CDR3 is TGTGCCAGCAGTGTTGGGAGCTCCTACGAGCAGTACTTC.

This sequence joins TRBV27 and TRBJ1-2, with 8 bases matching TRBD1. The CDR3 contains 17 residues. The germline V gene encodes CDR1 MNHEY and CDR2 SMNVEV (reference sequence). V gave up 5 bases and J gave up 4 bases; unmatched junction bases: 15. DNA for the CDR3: TGTGCCAGCAGTCCTCTCCCCACAGGGGGAGTCGGCTATGGCTACACCTTC. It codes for CASSPLPTGGVGYGYTF.

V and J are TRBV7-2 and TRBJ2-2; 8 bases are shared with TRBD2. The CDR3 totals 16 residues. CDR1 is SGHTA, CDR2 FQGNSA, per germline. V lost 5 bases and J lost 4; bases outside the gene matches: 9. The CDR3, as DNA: TGTGCCAGCAGCCCCTTAGCGGGAACGGTCACCGGGGAGCTGTTTTTT. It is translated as CASSPLAGTVTGELFF.

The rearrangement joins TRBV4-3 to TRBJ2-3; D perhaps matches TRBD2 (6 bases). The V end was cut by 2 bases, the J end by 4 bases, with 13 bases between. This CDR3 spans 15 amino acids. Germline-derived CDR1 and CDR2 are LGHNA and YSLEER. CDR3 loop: CASSQYTSLPDTQYF. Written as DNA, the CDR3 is TGCGCCAGCAGCCAATACACTAGCTTACCAGATACGCAGTATTTT.

CDR3 nucleotide sequence: TGTGCCAGCAGCCGGAACGTTGGGGAAAAACTGTTTTTT. Amino acids: CASSRNVGEKLFF. This chain joins TRBV4-2 and TRBJ1-4; no clear D gene. CDR3 size: 13 residues. V was cut by 4 bases and J by 8 bases, with 11 bases left in between. CDR1 is LGHNA and CDR2 is YNFKEQ in the germline V gene.

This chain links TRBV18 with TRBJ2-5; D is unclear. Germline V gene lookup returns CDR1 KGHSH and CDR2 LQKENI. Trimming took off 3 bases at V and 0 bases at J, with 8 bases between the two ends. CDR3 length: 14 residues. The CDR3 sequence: CASSPDSYQETQYF. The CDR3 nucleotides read TGTGCCAGCTCACCCGACTCCTACCAAGAGACCCAGTACTTC.

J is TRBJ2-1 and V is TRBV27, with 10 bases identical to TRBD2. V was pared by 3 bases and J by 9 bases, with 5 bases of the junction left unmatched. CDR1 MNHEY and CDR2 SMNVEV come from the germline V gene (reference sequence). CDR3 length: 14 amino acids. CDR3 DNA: TGTGCCAGCAGTTTGCTAGCGGGAGTGGTTGAGCAGTTCTTC. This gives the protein CASSLLAGVVEQFF.

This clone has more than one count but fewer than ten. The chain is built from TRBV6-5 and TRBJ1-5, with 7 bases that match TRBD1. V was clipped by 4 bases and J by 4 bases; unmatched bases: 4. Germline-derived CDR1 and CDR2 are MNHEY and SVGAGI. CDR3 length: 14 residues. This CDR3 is CASSFGQANQPQHF. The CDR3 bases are TGTGCCAGCAGTTTTGGACAGGCTAATCAGCCCCAGCATTTT.

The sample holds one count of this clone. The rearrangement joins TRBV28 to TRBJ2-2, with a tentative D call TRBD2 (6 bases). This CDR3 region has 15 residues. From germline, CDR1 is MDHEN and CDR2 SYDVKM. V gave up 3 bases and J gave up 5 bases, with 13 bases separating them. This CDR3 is CASSFPGVRTGELFF. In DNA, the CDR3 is TGTGCCAGCAGTTTTCCGGGAGTACGAACCGGGGAGCTGTTTTTT. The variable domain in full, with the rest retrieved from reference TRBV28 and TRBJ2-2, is DVKVTQSSRYLVKRTGEKVFLECVQDMDHENMFWYRQDPGLGLRLIYFSYDVKMKEKGDIPEGYSVSREKKERFSLILESASTNQTSMYLCASSFPGVRTGELFFGEGSRLTVL.

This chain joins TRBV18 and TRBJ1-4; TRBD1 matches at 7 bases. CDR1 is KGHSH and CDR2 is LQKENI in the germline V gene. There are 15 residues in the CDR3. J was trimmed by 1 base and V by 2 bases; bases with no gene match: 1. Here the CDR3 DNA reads TGTGCCAGCTCACCAAGGGACAGAACTAATGAAAAACTGTTTTTT. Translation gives CASSPRDRTNEKLFF.

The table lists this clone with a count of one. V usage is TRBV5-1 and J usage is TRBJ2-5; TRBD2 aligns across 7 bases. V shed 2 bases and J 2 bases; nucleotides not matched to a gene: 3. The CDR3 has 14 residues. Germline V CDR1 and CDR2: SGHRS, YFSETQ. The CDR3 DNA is TGCGCCAGCAGCTTACCTAGCGGACAAGAGACCCAGTACTTC. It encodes CASSLPSGQETQYF.

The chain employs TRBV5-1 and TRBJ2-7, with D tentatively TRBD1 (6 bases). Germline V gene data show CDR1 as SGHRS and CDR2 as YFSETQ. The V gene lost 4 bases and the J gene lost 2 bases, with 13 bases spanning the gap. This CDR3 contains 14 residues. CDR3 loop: CASSEGEVTYEQYF. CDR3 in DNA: TGCGCCAGCAGCGAGGGGGAAGTCACCTACGAGCAGTACTTC.

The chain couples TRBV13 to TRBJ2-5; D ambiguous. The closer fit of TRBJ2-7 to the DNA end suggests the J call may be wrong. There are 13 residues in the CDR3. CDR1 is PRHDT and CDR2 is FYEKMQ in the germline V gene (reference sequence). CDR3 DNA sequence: TGTGCCAGCAGCTTAGATAGGGTTTACGAGCAGTACTTC. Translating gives CASSLDRVYEQYF.

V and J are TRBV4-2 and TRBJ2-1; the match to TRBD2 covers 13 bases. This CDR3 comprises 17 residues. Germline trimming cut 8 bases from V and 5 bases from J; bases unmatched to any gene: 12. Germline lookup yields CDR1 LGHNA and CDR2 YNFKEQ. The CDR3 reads CASGPGLAGPRDNEQFF. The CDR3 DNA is TGTGCCAGCGGCCCGGGACTAGCGGGGCCACGAGACAATGAGCAGTTCTTC.

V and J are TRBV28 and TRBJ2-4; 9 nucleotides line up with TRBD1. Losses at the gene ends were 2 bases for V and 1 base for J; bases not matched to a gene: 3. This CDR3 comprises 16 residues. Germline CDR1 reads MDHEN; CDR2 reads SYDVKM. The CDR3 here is CASSLPGTGAKNIQYF. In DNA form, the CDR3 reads TGTGCCAGCAGTTTACCCGGGACAGGGGCCAAAAACATTCAGTACTTC.

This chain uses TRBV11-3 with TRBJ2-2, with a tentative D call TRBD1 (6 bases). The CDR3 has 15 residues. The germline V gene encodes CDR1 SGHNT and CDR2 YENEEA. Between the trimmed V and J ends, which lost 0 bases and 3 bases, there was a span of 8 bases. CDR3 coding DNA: TGTGCCAGCAGCTTAGAGGGGGCGGACACCGGGGAGCTGTTTTTT. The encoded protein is CASSLEGADTGELFF.

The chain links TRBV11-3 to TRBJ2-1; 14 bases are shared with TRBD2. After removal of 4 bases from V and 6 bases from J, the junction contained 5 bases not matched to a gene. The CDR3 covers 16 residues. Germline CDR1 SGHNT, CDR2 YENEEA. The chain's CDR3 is CASSSTGTSGSNEQFF. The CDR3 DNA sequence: TGTGCCAGCAGCTCCACGGGGACTAGCGGGAGCAATGAGCAGTTCTTC.

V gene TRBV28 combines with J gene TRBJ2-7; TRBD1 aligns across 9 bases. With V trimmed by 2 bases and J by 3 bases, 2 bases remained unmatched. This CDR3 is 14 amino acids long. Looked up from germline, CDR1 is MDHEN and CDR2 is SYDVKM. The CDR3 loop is CASSLTGGIYEQYF. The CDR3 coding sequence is TGTGCCAGCAGTTTAACAGGGGGCATCTACGAGCAGTACTTC. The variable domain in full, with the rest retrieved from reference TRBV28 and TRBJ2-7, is DVKVTQSSRYLVKRTGEKVFLECVQDMDHENMFWYRQDPGLGLRLIYFSYDVKMKEKGDIPEGYSVSREKKERFSLILESASTNQTSMYLCASSLTGGIYEQYFGPGTRLTVT.

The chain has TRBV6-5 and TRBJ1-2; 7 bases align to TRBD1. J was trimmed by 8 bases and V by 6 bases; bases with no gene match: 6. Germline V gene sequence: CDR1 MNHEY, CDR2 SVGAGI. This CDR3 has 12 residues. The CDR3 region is CASRLYRGGYTF. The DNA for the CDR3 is TGTGCCAGCAGGCTTTACAGGGGAGGCTACACCTTC.